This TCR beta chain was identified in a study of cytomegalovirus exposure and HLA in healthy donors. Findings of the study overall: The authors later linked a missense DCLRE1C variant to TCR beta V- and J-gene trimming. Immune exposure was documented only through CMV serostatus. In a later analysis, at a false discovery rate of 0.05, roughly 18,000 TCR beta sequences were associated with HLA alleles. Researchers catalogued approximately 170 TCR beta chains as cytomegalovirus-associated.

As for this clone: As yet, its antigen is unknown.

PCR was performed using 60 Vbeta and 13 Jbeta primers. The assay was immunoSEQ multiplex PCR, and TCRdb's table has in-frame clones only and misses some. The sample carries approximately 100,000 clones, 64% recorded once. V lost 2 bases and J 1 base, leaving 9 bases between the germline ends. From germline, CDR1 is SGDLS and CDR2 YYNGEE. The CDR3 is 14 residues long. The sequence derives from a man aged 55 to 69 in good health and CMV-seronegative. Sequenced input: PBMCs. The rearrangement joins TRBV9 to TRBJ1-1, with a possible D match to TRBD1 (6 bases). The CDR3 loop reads CASSVSGENTEAFF. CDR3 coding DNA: TGTGCCAGCAGCGTTTCAGGGGAGAACACTGAAGCTTTCTTT.